The 14 T cell receptor beta chains in this list originate from one sample, sequenced in a study of T cell repertoires in cytomegalovirus infection. The antigens these receptors bind are not known. TCRdb called the reads again in MiXCR, with one record for every CDR3 protein. The sample yields roughly 180,000 distinct CDR3 sequences, 20% to 25% seen once. Sample: CD8+ T cells from cultured PBMCs, taken from culture after CMV antigen stimulation. All receptors derive from a human donor in good health (CMV status not recorded). Some clones in this sample may be carry-over from other donors' samples.

There are many counts of this clonotype. The rearrangement links TRBV27 to TRBJ2-5, with D uncertain. The germline V gene encodes CDR1 MNHEY and CDR2 SMNVEV (reference sequence). This CDR3 comprises 12 residues. V was pared by 8 bases and J by 5 bases, with 12 bases between. This CDR3 is CASGSYWETQYF. The CDR3, as DNA: TGTGCCAGCGGAAGTTACTGGGAGACCCAGTACTTC.

This clonotype has more than one count but fewer than ten. The chain uses TRBV7-2 and TRBJ1-1; D might be TRBD1 (5 bases). The CDR3 is 15 amino acids. V was pared by 5 bases and J by 0 bases, with 13 bases between. Per germline, CDR1 SGHTA and CDR2 FQGNSA. CDR3 in DNA: TGTGCCAGCAGCCCCCCGGGGCGTCTGAACACTGAAGCTTTCTTT. Encoded protein: CASSPPGRLNTEAFF.

At least ten counts were recorded for this clonotype. The V and J genes are TRBV7-2 and TRBJ2-2; 9 nucleotides match TRBD1. Trimming removed 7 bases from V and 5 bases from J; junction bases left unmatched: 11. This CDR3 contains 16 residues. CDR1 and CDR2 from the germline V gene are SGHTA and FQGNSA. CDR3 bases: TGTGCCAGCAACCCGCCCGACAGGGGGGAGACCGGGGAGCTGTTTTTT. Its translation is CASNPPDRGETGELFF.

This clonotype occurred a few times. V gene TRBV7-2 combines with J gene TRBJ1-1, with a tentative D call TRBD1 (5 bases). The germline gives CDR1 SGHTA, CDR2 FQGNSA. The CDR3 is 14 residues long. The germline V and J ends were trimmed by 1 base and 0 bases, with 6 bases remaining between them. Here the CDR3 DNA reads TGTGCCAGCAGCTTAGTGGACATGAACACTGAAGCTTTCTTT. As protein: CASSLVDMNTEAFF.

The chain has TRBV6-2 or TRBV6-3 and TRBJ2-7; D is ambiguous. Looked up from germline, CDR1 is MNHEY and CDR2 is SVGEGT. CDR3 size: 14 residues. V was shortened by 4 bases and J by 0 bases, with 10 bases between the two germline ends. CDR3 coding DNA: TGTGCCAGCAGTTTGGGTCCGATCTCCTACGAGCAGTACTTC. As protein: CASSLGPISYEQYF.

In this sample, this clonotype turned up a few times. This chain connects TRBV12-3 or TRBV12-4 to TRBJ2-7; D call uncertain. V was cut by 2 bases and J by 2 bases, with 7 bases left in between. CDR3 length: 13 amino acids. CDR3 nucleotide sequence: TGTGCCAGCAGTTTAACGCAGCCCTACGAGCAGTACTTC. Amino acid sequence: CASSLTQPYEQYF.

This clonotype occurred a few times. The chain has TRBV12-3 or TRBV12-4 and TRBJ2-3, with D hard to call. V lost 6 bases, J lost 2 bases, and 9 bases lay in between. CDR3 length equals 13 residues. The CDR3 DNA reads TGTGCCAGCAGCCTTGGCCACACAGATACGCAGTATTTT. It encodes CASSLGHTDTQYF.

This clonotype has a single count. The CDR3 ends on some other residue instead of the conserved phenylalanine or tryptophan, so this is likely a read error. V gene TRBV7-2 combines with J gene TRBJ1-1; D might be TRBD1 (6 bases). Germline lookup yields CDR1 SGHTA and CDR2 FQGNSA. V gave up 0 bases and J gave up 5 bases, with 16 bases separating them. The CDR3 runs 16 residues. CDR3 sequence (DNA): TGTGCCAGCAGCTTAGCGTGGCAGGGGAGCTTGACTGAAGCTTTCTTA. Translated: CASSLAWQGSLTEAFL.

The gene calls are TRBV6-2 or TRBV6-3 and TRBJ1-6; weak D call: TRBD1 (6 bases). The germline gives CDR1 MNHEY, CDR2 SVGEGT. The CDR3 spans 14 residues. V lost 7 bases and J lost 7, with 14 bases in between. The CDR3 nucleotides are TGTGCCAGCACCAACAGGGTCTGGAATTCACCCCTCCACTTT. Protein sequence: CASTNRVWNSPLHF.

The rearrangement joins TRBV7-3 to TRBJ2-3; D unresolved. This CDR3 spans 15 amino acids. Trimming shortened V by 3 bases and J by 0 bases, and 10 bases separated the two germline ends. CDR1 and CDR2 from the germline V gene are SGHTA and FQGTGA. The CDR3 sequence is CASSLGQISTDTQYF. As DNA, the CDR3 is TGTGCCAGCAGCTTGGGTCAGATAAGCACAGATACGCAGTATTTT.

The V and J genes are TRBV28 and TRBJ2-6; D remains ambiguous. This CDR3 has 14 residues. Germline CDR1 reads MDHEN; CDR2 reads SYDVKM. V was shortened by 10 bases and J by 0 bases, with 10 bases between the two germline ends. DNA for the CDR3: TGTGCCACTAAGGCCGGCTCTGGGGCCAACGTCCTGACTTTC. It encodes CATKAGSGANVLTF.

The sample holds a few counts of this clonotype. This chain links TRBV7-2 with TRBJ2-1; D might be TRBD2 (6 bases). The germline V gene encodes CDR1 SGHTA and CDR2 FQGNSA. Trimming shortened V by 5 bases and J by 2 bases, and 10 bases separated the two germline ends. The CDR3 has 14 amino acids. The CDR3 loop reads CASSRGDAYNEQFF. CDR3 nucleotides: TGTGCCAGCAGCCGCGGGGACGCCTACAATGAGCAGTTCTTC.

In this sample, this clonotype turned up a few times. The chain recombines TRBV4-1 with TRBJ1-2; 9 bases are a match to TRBD1. CDR1 and CDR2 from the germline V gene are MGHRA and YSYEKL. The length of the CDR3 is 16 residues. Trimming took 0 bases from V and 2 from J; bases not matched to a gene: 4. CDR3 amino acids: CASSQDPDRGNYGYTF. In nucleotides, the CDR3 is TGCGCCAGCAGCCAAGATCCGGACAGGGGCAACTATGGCTACACCTTC.

The genes are TRBV7-2 and TRBJ2-3, with TRBD2 identical over 9 bases. This CDR3 has 16 amino acids. The ends lost 3 bases at V and 2 bases at J; junction bases unmatched: 6. Germline lookup yields CDR1 SGHTA and CDR2 FQGNSA. In nucleotides, the CDR3 is TGTGCCAGCAGCTTGGTAGCGGGGGCGCCCACAGATACGCAGTATTTT. It translates to CASSLVAGAPTDTQYF.